This TCR beta chain was identified during a study of cytomegalovirus exposure and HLA in healthy donors (dated by TCRdb to the late 2010s). Some background on the complete study: An earlier analysis of about 530 of the donors reported roughly 300 Gb of sequence data and 117 million unique TCR beta sequences obtained from around 170 million T cells. Rather than using new phenotypic data, the later analysis identified candidate immune exposures from TCR beta sequences and from how often those sequences occurred across donors. HLA typing covered class I and class II loci at four-digit resolution. To predict cytomegalovirus infection status, the study brought together high-throughput TCR immunosequencing, statistical association of individual TCRs with disease status, and machine learning. In an earlier analysis of 587 of the donors, high-throughput TCR beta sequencing was used to judge whether each TCR beta V gene segment behaved as functional or pseudogenic. Five DR-DQ haplotypes were treated as single units for association and clustering because of strong linkage in the cohort. In a later analysis, previously published TCR beta repertoires from about 670 donors were re-analyzed and high-resolution HLA genotyping was added so that TCR occurrence patterns could be studied. Around 320 gigabases of sequencing data and approximately 85 million unique TCR sequences were included in an early release covering around 600 HLA-typed donors. Besides the first cohort of 666 subjects, a separate validation cohort made up of around 120 different subjects was used. The number of typed donors differed by locus: about 620-640 for A, B, C, DRB1 and DQB1; approximately 520 for DQA1; 606 for DPA1; and about 450 for DPB1. Among about 390 genotyped donors of the cohort, an average of approximately 250,000 unique TCR beta nucleotide sequences were sequenced per donor, around 18% of them non-productive. Donor age, sex, ethnicity and CMV serostatus were collected together with the repertoire data. All discovery cohort repertoires had been generated using a single sequencing platform. Of the approximately 400 genotyped donors, approximately 83% fell in the genetic ancestry cluster associated with self-reported Caucasian donors. The T cell repertoires of 700 or so subjects were profiled by immunosequencing and related to cytomegalovirus serostatus. A later genetic analysis took genome-wide SNP genotypes for about 65% of the 666 donors and used that subset as a discovery cohort. The aim of the study was to test whether cataloging public T cell receptors could identify signatures of past pathogen exposure.

The cohort consisted of some 730 healthy bone marrow donors. At the time of sampling, all cohort members were nominally healthy, though unrecorded immune exposures were likely present. The donor tested CMV seronegative, placing the donor among the roughly 350 seronegative members of the cohort. A peripheral blood sample was provided by each donor, and peripheral blood mononuclear cells were used for TCR beta sequencing. The Qiagen DNeasy Blood Extraction Kit was used to extract genomic DNA from the blood cell samples. Findings and caveats that apply to the study as a whole: In a later analysis, HLA-associated TCR beta chains were found to be more clonally expanded and to have lower generation probabilities than equally common non-associated chains. In this cohort, only TCR beta chains were sequenced, and detectable features were limited by the absence of alpha or paired-chain data. Strong co-occurrence of HLA alleles, especially DR and DQ, made assigning TCR associations to individual alleles difficult. The earlier analysis of approximately 560 of the donors excluded roughly 17 rarely observed V segments, including chromosome 9 orphons, because counts were too low. The presence/absence analyses assumed that sequencing depth was roughly uniform across donors, and that assumption may not be true. Correlated functional status among segregating V segments might be attributable to linkage disequilibrium, but an unknown experimental factor could not be ruled out. Because HLA typing was missing for some donors at each locus, association tests included only the typed subset. Some IMGT-functional V segments, including TRBV6-2 and TRBV6-3, could not be distinguished by the 87-base-pair reads and were therefore excluded. In a later genetic analysis, fewer N-insertions in productive TCRs were reported among donors in an Asian-associated ancestry cluster than the 666-donor mean. The authors suggested that the approach could potentially be extended to other disease states and immunological phenotypes. A later analysis found that most CMV-associated TCR beta chains appeared HLA-restricted, with HLA associations seemingly driven largely by CMV exposure. In vitro tests confirmed that a few of the cytomegalovirus-associated TCR beta chains recognize cytomegalovirus antigens. Across donors, most TCR sequences were observed very rarely, whereas some public TCRs were present in many individuals. According to a later analysis, TCR association rates differed among HLA loci, with DRB1 alleles showing the most associated TCRs and HLA-C alleles showing the fewest. A later analysis reported that several top co-occurrence clusters appeared linked to parvovirus B19, influenza, CMV and Epstein-Barr virus. In a later analysis, more than 15,000 TCR beta sequences were associated with specific HLA alleles at a false discovery rate of 0.05. In a later genetic analysis, a missense DCLRE1C variant was associated with V-gene and J-gene trimming of TCR beta chains, and the association was replicated in an independent cohort. In both the original and validation cohorts, the classifier was reported to diagnose cytomegalovirus status with high specificity and sensitivity. Immune exposure information for the cohort was limited to CMV serostatus. The sequencing pipeline was judged likely to have produced a cluster of highly shared sequence variants as a technical artifact. A total of 150 to 200 TCR beta chains were listed by the study as associated with cytomegalovirus. An earlier analysis of some 560 of the donors showed that most TCR beta V segments appeared in productive rearrangements either about 90% or about 30% of the time, which broadly matched IMGT annotations. A further reported finding was that TCR beta sequences accurately predicted the HLA-A and HLA-B alleles for most subjects in the first cohort.

To note about this clone: Its antigen has not been determined. Base qualities are not provided; no much larger clone lies one nucleotide away.

V and J lose 3 bases and 15 bases, and a span of 18 bases separates them. The CDR3 starts with the cysteine, ends with the phenylalanine, and has 13 residues. Only the CDR3 part of the read is kept: 39 bases, read in frame from the first base. Per the germline V gene (reference sequence), LNHNV is the CDR1 and YYDKDF is the CDR2. Receptor amplification or capture employed the immunoSEQ multiplex PCR assay. For the multiplex PCR, a mixture combining 60 forward primers for TCR Vbeta segments and 13 reverse primers for TCR Jbeta segments was used. A multiplex PCR assay on genomic DNA amplified the CDR3 region of rearranged TCR beta genes. The Illumina HiSeq System was used to sequence the amplified TCR beta libraries as 87-base-pair reads. Under the source paper's analysis protocol: Across the 500 to 850 repertoires, a later analysis counted tens of millions of unique TCR beta chains, roughly 11 million of which were shared by at least two donors. Raw reads were error-corrected and collapsed into unique sequences by a nearest-neighbor algorithm in which closely related sequences were merged to remove PCR and sequencing errors. V, D and J gene segments were assigned by aligning CDR3 sequences to IMGT reference sequences. For a sequence to be retained, at least a six-nucleotide match to both a V gene segment and a J gene segment was required. A rearrangement was called productive if the CDR3 had no stop codons and remained in frame with V and J, and every other rearrangement was called non-productive. Following IMGT convention, CDR3 was defined as the stretch from the second conserved V-encoded cysteine to the conserved J-encoded phenylalanine. The earlier analysis of 550 to 650 of the donors excluded any sequence lacking an unambiguous match to a single V gene segment. In an earlier analysis of around 590 of the donors, a V segment was called functional when productive rearrangements were above 56.7%, and segregating when the standard deviation between donors exceeded 5%. To diagnose cytomegalovirus status from the catalog of TCR beta chain sequences, a statistical classification framework was built. A later analysis assigned V and J genes by comparing TCR nucleotide sequences with IMGT/GENE-DB human TR gene sequences. In a later analysis, CDR3 sequences and most-parsimonious VDJ recombination scenarios were assigned using the TCRdist pipeline. In a later analysis, every TCR beta chain was defined by the combination of its CDR3 amino acid sequence and its V-gene family, and reads without a unique V-gene family were dropped. A later analysis removed 500 to 650 highly shared, low-generation-probability nucleotide sequences to deal with suspected cross-contamination and a sequencing artifact. In a later analysis, a clonal expansion index for each public chain was calculated from normalized within-repertoire ranks of inferred template counts. In a later analysis, generation probabilities were computed with a VDJ recombination model fitted to out-of-frame rearrangements, and the resulting probabilities were checked against IGoR. Hypergeometric tests were used in a later analysis to score TCR-TCR, TCR-HLA and TCR-CMV co-occurrence, with a repertoire-size bias correction applied to the TCR pairs. To estimate false discovery rates, a later analysis permuted the HLA or CMV assignments 20 times. In a later analysis, co-occurring TCRs were grouped with DBSCAN, and TCRdist sequence similarity was added when clustering was performed within HLA-allele-positive subsets. Repertoires with fewer than 30,000 or more than 120,000 public chains were left out of co-occurrence clustering, as were several repertoires with anomalous nucleotide sharing. TCRdb holds this immuneACCESS table with in-frame rearrangements only. Some clones are missing; in checked studies, unresolved V genes explain under half, and the rest has no known cause. The DNA gave D and trimming, while V, J and clone size come from that table. The sample has 110,000 to 150,000 clones on record, 80% of them singletons. About 4.3% of the sample is taken by the ten largest.

Recombination connected TRBV15 to TRBJ1-5; perhaps TRBD1 is the D gene, with 5 bases matching. Sequencing input: PBMCs. The TCR was taken from a man between 40 and 49 years old in good health and CMV-seronegative. CDR3 protein: CATSRDLPGGGHF. The bases read TGTGCCACCAGCAGGGATCTTCCGGGGGGAGGGCATTTT.